The 25 T cell receptor beta chains reported below all come from one sample, sequenced in a study of response to subunit inactivated influenza vaccine. TCRdb called the RT-PCR reads again in MiXCR, with one record for every CDR3 protein. The sample lists around 580,000 distinct CDR3 sequences; over 9.5% were seen once. The material was PBMCs from blood, obtained on the day of vaccination. The receptors here all came from a man in his fifties who received an inactivated influenza vaccine.

This clonotype was observed a few times. The chain carries TRBV4-1 and TRBJ2-1, with D maybe TRBD1 (5 bases). With 0 bases removed from V and 4 bases from J, the gap between germline ends came to 10 bases. CDR1 MGHRA and CDR2 YSYEKL come from the germline V gene. The CDR3 is made up of 15 amino acids. The CDR3 bases are TGCGCCAGCAGCCAAGACAGGGCTAGGTACAATGAGCAGTTCTTC. Its translation: CASSQDRARYNEQFF.

As DNA, the CDR3 is TGTGCCATCAGTGACGTAGCGGGAGCCAAAAACATTCAGTACTTC. It yields the protein CAISDVAGAKNIQYF. The chain uses TRBV10-3 and TRBJ2-4; 7 bases agree with TRBD2. The CDR3 totals 15 residues. Germline lookup yields CDR1 ENHRY and CDR2 SYGVKD. The V and J ends lost 3 bases and 0 bases, in that order; junction bases with no gene match: 2.

J is TRBJ2-1 and V is TRBV12-3 or TRBV12-4; the D gene is possibly TRBD1 (5 bases). V was pared by 6 bases and J by 4 bases, with 13 bases between. The CDR3 extends over 14 amino acids. Here the CDR3 reads CASSPRGKYNEQFF. CDR3 in DNA: TGTGCCAGCAGCCCAAGGGGAAAATACAATGAGCAGTTCTTC.

This chain connects TRBV4-3 to TRBJ1-6; a weak D match, TRBD1 (5 bases). Germline V gives CDR1 LGHNA, CDR2 YSLEER. V was clipped by 1 base and J by 4 bases, with 17 bases between them. CDR3 length: 18 residues. The CDR3 DNA follows: TGCGCCAGCAGCCAAGGGGCAGGGATGGGGGGGTATAATTCACCCCTCCACTTT. The encoded protein is CASSQGAGMGGYNSPLHF.

This clonotype was observed a handful of times. The V and J genes are TRBV5-5 and TRBJ1-2; D unclear. CDR3 size: 14 residues. V lost 0 bases and J 1 base, leaving 7 bases between the germline ends. Germline V gene lookup returns CDR1 SGHKS and CDR2 YYEKEE (reference sequence). The CDR3: CASSLELINYGYTF. CDR3 bases: TGTGCCAGCAGCTTGGAACTGATTAACTATGGCTACACCTTC. The complete variable domain, with remaining parts taken from reference TRBV5-5 and TRBJ1-2, reads DAGVTQSPTHLIKTRGQQVTLRCSPISGHKSVSWYQQVLGQGPQFIFQYYEKEERGRGNFPDRFSARQFPNYSSELNVNALLLGDSALYLCASSLELINYGYTFGSGTRLTVV.

The sample holds a few counts of this clonotype. The gene calls are TRBV5-1 and TRBJ1-3; maybe TRBD1 (5 bases). Germline lookup yields CDR1 SGHRS and CDR2 YFSETQ. Trimming took 6 bases from V and 2 from J, leaving 12 bases between them. This CDR3 contains 14 residues. The CDR3 bases are TGCGCCAGCACGATGGGGACCCCTGGAAACACCATATATTTT. The encoded protein is CASTMGTPGNTIYF.

This clonotype was seen more than once but under ten times. The chain recombines TRBV6-5 with TRBJ2-5; D is tentatively TRBD1 or TRBD2 (5 bases each). Germline V CDR1 and CDR2: MNHEY, SVGAGI. V lost 4 bases to trimming and J lost 5 bases, with 11 bases between them. This CDR3 contains 13 residues. CDR3 nucleotide sequence: TGTGCCAGCAGTTTGGGGGAAGGGGAGACCCAGTACTTC. Its protein product is CASSLGEGETQYF.

This clonotype was counted at least ten times. This chain connects TRBV12-3 or TRBV12-4 to TRBJ2-3; TRBD1 might be the D (6 bases). V lost 6 bases to trimming and J lost 1 base, with 14 bases between them. The CDR3 consists of 15 residues. CDR3 sequence reads: CASSHNRVGTDTQYF. The CDR3 coding sequence is TGTGCCAGCAGCCATAACAGGGTCGGCACAGATACGCAGTATTTT.

This clonotype occurred a few times. The chain carries TRBV7-9 and TRBJ2-7; D gene unclear. The V gene lost 5 bases and the J gene lost 1 base, with 18 bases spanning the gap. Germline V CDR1 and CDR2: SEHNR, FQNEAQ (reference sequence). This CDR3 spans 16 amino acids. This chain's CDR3 is CASSPPAAYSSYEQYF. The CDR3 DNA sequence: TGTGCCAGCAGCCCACCCGCGGCCTACTCTTCCTACGAGCAGTACTTC.

The chain combines TRBV29-1 with TRBJ1-1; the D is unclear. CDR3 length equals 15 residues. The germline gives CDR1 SQVTM, CDR2 ANQGSEA. V lost 5 bases, J lost 4 bases, and 20 bases lay in between. The CDR3 DNA reads TGCAGCGTTCATGGTGGAGAGGGCCTGAGCACTGAAGCTTTCTTT. This translates into CSVHGGEGLSTEAFF.

The V gene is TRBV27, the J gene TRBJ2-1, with a possible D match to TRBD2 (6 bases). Trimming took off 7 bases at V and 0 bases at J, with 13 bases between the two ends. This CDR3 has 15 amino acids. The germline CDR1 and CDR2 sequences are MNHEY and SMNVEV (reference sequence). CDR3 in DNA: TGTGCCAGCAATCGGGTGGGGGGCTCCTACAATGAGCAGTTCTTC. Amino acid sequence: CASNRVGGSYNEQFF.

This clonotype has only a few counts. The J gene is TRBJ2-5, the V gene TRBV20-1; 7 bases map to TRBD1. The germline V gene encodes CDR1 DFQATT and CDR2 SNEGSKA (reference sequence). Trimming took 6 bases from V and 6 from J; bases not matched to a gene: 16. The CDR3 runs 15 residues. CDR3 loop: CSAGRAAGRGQTQYF. The CDR3 bases are TGCAGTGCGGGCCGCGCGGCAGGAAGGGGGCAGACCCAGTACTTC.

About this clonotype: A read error may account for a junction end that differs from germline. The chain recombines TRBV7-9 with TRBJ2-1; 10 bases are a match to TRBD2. Germline V gives CDR1 SEHNR, CDR2 FQNEAQ (reference sequence). The CDR3 has 15 residues. DNA for the CDR3: TGTGCCAGCAGCTTATTTCTAGCGGGAGTGGACGAGCGGTTCTTC. It encodes CASSLFLAGVDERFF.

This clonotype showed up just a few times. The V and J genes are TRBV20-1 and TRBJ2-6; D is ambiguous. Germline CDR1 is DFQATT and CDR2 is SNEGSKA (reference sequence). CDR3 length: 14 residues. Between the trimmed V and J ends, which lost 3 bases and 2 bases, there was a span of 8 bases. As DNA, the CDR3 is TGCAGTGCTAGGAGTTCAGCTGGGGCCAACGTCCTGACTTTC. Amino acids: CSARSSAGANVLTF.

This clonotype was picked up a small number of times. The chain has TRBV29-1 and TRBJ2-5; D is tentatively TRBD1 or TRBD2 (5 bases each). Germline V CDR1 and CDR2: SQVTM, ANQGSEA. V was pared by 7 bases and J by 4 bases, with 13 bases between. This CDR3 is built from 12 residues. The CDR3 region is CSAAPGRETQYF. In nucleotides, the CDR3 is TGCAGCGCCGCTCCAGGGAGAGAGACCCAGTACTTC.

This clonotype was observed a few times. The chain links TRBV12-3 or TRBV12-4 to TRBJ2-1; 12 bases line up with TRBD2. The V segment lost 7 bases and the J segment 12 bases; nucleotides outside the gene matches: 13. The CDR3 totals 15 residues. The CDR3 reads CASTLGLAGERGQFF. CDR3 DNA: TGTGCCAGCACCCTGGGACTAGCGGGCGAGAGGGGGCAGTTCTTC.

The CDR3 region is CASSLGNGLAGAWADTQYF. CDR3 sequence (DNA): TGTGCCAGCAGTTTAGGAAATGGACTAGCAGGAGCTTGGGCAGATACGCAGTATTTT. The chain carries TRBV12-3 or TRBV12-4 and TRBJ2-3, with 8 bases identical to TRBD2. The CDR3 loop spans 19 amino acids. Trimming cost V 1 base and J 4 bases; bases outside gene matches: 16.

This clonotype was seen a few times. J is TRBJ1-2 and V is TRBV18; 10 positions match TRBD1. The CDR3 runs to 18 residues. Germline V gene lookup returns CDR1 KGHSH and CDR2 LQKENI. With 0 bases clipped from V and 0 bases from J, the junction kept 7 bases outside the gene matches. CDR3: CASSPPKGQGPANYGYTF. The CDR3 DNA follows: TGTGCCAGCTCACCACCGAAGGGACAGGGGCCAGCTAACTATGGCTACACCTTC.

The rearrangement joins TRBV15 to TRBJ2-1; TRBD2 might be the D (7 bases). Trimming stripped 5 bases from V and 6 bases from J, with 14 bases between. Germline V gives CDR1 LNHNV, CDR2 YYDKDF (reference sequence). The CDR3 is 14 amino acids. Here the CDR3 reads CATSGRGGRNEQFF. The CDR3, as DNA: TGTGCCACCAGCGGTAGGGGGGGACGCAATGAGCAGTTCTTC.

The chain is built from TRBV27 and TRBJ2-3; TRBD2 is a possible D gene (7 bases). The CDR3 length is 16 residues. With 5 bases removed from V and 6 bases from J, the gap between germline ends came to 21 bases. Germline V CDR1 and CDR2: MNHEY, SMNVEV (reference sequence). CDR3 region: CASSGGASGPWDTQYF. The CDR3 DNA is TGTGCCAGCAGTGGGGGGGCTAGCGGCCCGTGGGATACGCAGTATTTT.

This chain connects TRBV5-1 to TRBJ1-4; weak D call: TRBD1 (5 bases). CDR1 is SGHRS, CDR2 YFSETQ, per germline. This CDR3 contains 13 residues. Between the trimmed V and J ends, which lost 4 bases and 7 bases, there was a span of 11 bases. CDR3 bases: TGCGCCAGCAGCCCCGGGGGGAGTGAAAAACTGTTTTTT. This gives the protein CASSPGGSEKLFF.

V is TRBV6-1 and J is TRBJ2-1; 10 bases line up with TRBD2. The trim removed 7 bases at V and 0 bases at J, leaving 6 bases unmatched. The length of the CDR3 is 16 residues. Germline V gene sequence: CDR1 MNHNS, CDR2 SASEGT. The CDR3 sequence is CASTISGRASYNEQFF. The CDR3 DNA reads TGTGCCAGCACCATCAGCGGGAGGGCCTCCTACAATGAGCAGTTCTTC.

The chain joins TRBV29-1 to TRBJ2-7; possible D gene TRBD2, 7 bases. V gave up 4 bases and J gave up 2 bases, with 18 bases separating them. Germline V lookup: CDR1 SQVTM, CDR2 ANQGSEA. The CDR3 totals 15 residues. The CDR3 loop reads CSVGGRGGSAYEQYF. The CDR3 DNA reads as TGCAGCGTTGGTGGCAGGGGAGGGTCGGCCTACGAGCAGTACTTC.

The chain recombines TRBV6-2 or TRBV6-3 with TRBJ1-1; D is possibly TRBD1 (6 bases). There are 13 residues in the CDR3. Germline V CDR1 and CDR2: MNHEY, SVGEGT. V was pared by 0 bases and J by 8 bases, with 10 bases between. The CDR3 region is CASSYSTGAEAFF. The CDR3 DNA sequence: TGTGCCAGCAGTTACTCGACGGGGGCCGAAGCTTTCTTT.

This clonotype was counted ten times or more. One end of the junction varies from germline; a read error may be responsible. The chain is built from TRBV7-2 and TRBJ2-7, with 9 bases lining up with TRBD1. The CDR3 is 14 amino acids. Germline V gene sequence: CDR1 SGHTA, CDR2 FQGNSA. The CDR3 region is CASSLPGQGYEQYF. The CDR3 DNA reads TGCGCCAGCAGCCTACCGGGACAGGGCTACGAGCAGTACTTC.